Below are 20 T cell receptor beta chains sequenced from a single sample in a study of blood T cells in healthy people across ages. The use of a sample-barcoded 5' primer and a J-beta primer mix characterized a second PCR of roughly 7 to 12 cycles. Each CDR3 protein is one row after TCRdb ran MiXCR on the 5' RACE reads. The sample carries around 800,000 distinct CDR3 sequences, under 45% recorded once. The sequenced sample consisted of blood. Receptors were obtained from a man in his fifties or sixties in good health.

This clonotype was seen at least ten times. The chain carries TRBV29-1 and TRBJ1-2; D not certain. This CDR3 is built from 12 residues. Germline assignment: CDR1 SQVTM and CDR2 ANQGSEA. Trimming removed 4 bases at V and 6 bases at J, with 12 bases between. The CDR3: CSVGGGSDGYTF. In DNA form, the CDR3 reads TGCAGCGTTGGAGGAGGGTCGGATGGCTACACCTTC.

This clonotype was recorded a few times. J is TRBJ1-5 and V is TRBV6-6, with 8 bases matching TRBD1. In germline, CDR1 is MNHNY, CDR2 SVGAGI (reference sequence). V lost 6 bases and J lost 0; bases outside the gene matches: 7. CDR3 length equals 16 residues. CDR3 coding DNA: TGTGCCAGCAGGACAGGGGTCTCCTATAGCAATCAGCCCCAGCATTTT. Protein product: CASRTGVSYSNQPQHF.

This sequence joins TRBV27 and TRBJ1-4; tentatively, D is TRBD1 (5 bases). V dropped 6 bases and J dropped 0 bases, with 11 bases sitting between them. The CDR3 has 15 amino acids. Germline V CDR1 and CDR2: MNHEY, SMNVEV (reference sequence). This CDR3 is CASRWGGATNEKLFF. CDR3 bases: TGTGCCAGCAGGTGGGGCGGTGCAACTAATGAAAAACTGTTTTTT.

The chain combines TRBV5-8 with TRBJ2-4; no firm D call. The length of the CDR3 is 14 residues. Trimming pared 3 bases from V and 1 base from J, leaving 8 bases between. CDR1 and CDR2 from the germline V gene are SGHTS and YDEGEE. CDR3 DNA sequence: TGTGCCAGCAGCTCCCGTGGGGCCAAAAACATTCAGTACTTC. Translated, it gives CASSSRGAKNIQYF.

With regard to this clonotype: One end of the junction is discordant with germline, which a read error may explain. The rearrangement links TRBV3-1 to TRBJ2-7; D is perhaps TRBD2 (6 bases). The CDR3 is made up of 14 amino acids. Looked up from germline, CDR1 is LGHDT and CDR2 is YNNKEL (reference sequence). The CDR3 region has the DNA TGTGTCAGCAGCCCCGCGGGGCCCTCCTACGAGCAGTACTTC. Amino acids: CVSSPAGPSYEQYF.

The chain couples TRBV7-6 to TRBJ2-1; tentative D call: TRBD1 (6 bases). Per the germline V gene, CDR1 is SGHVS and CDR2 is FNYEAQ. The germline V and J ends were trimmed by 0 bases and 6 bases, with 15 bases remaining between them. The CDR3 is 16 residues long. The CDR3 DNA reads TGTGCCAGCAGCTTAGCGACACAGGGCGGTCGCAATGAGCAGTTCTTC. This codes for CASSLATQGGRNEQFF.

This clonotype was picked up a small number of times. This chain uses TRBV12-5 with TRBJ1-2; TRBD1 might be the D (5 bases). The CDR3 spans 11 residues. Germline CDR1 is LGHNT and CDR2 is FRNRAP. For the CDR3, the DNA is TGTGCGACCGGGGGTAGCTATGGCTACACCTTC. Translating it yields CATGGSYGYTF.

This clonotype appeared a few times. The chain carries TRBV11-2 and TRBJ2-5, with 7 bases aligning to TRBD2. The length of the CDR3 is 14 residues. The ends lost 5 bases at V and 5 bases at J; junction bases unmatched: 8. Germline CDR1 and CDR2: SGHAT and FQNNGV. The CDR3 nucleotides are TGTGCCAGCAGCCGACTCGGGGGGTCGGAGACCCAGTACTTC. Encoded protein: CASSRLGGSETQYF.

V and J are TRBV7-9 and TRBJ1-2, with TRBD1 as a possible D gene (5 bases). The V gene's germline CDR1 is SEHNR and CDR2 FQNEAQ (reference sequence). The CDR3 has 17 amino acids. V lost 1 base and J lost 4, with 19 bases in between. CDR3 sequence: CASSLGGGRGASYGYTF. The CDR3 DNA is TGTGCCAGCAGCTTAGGCGGCGGGAGGGGAGCCTCCTATGGCTACACCTTC.

The chain joins TRBV12-3 or TRBV12-4 to TRBJ2-1, with D unresolved. The CDR3 runs to 10 residues. V lost 8 bases, J lost 9 bases, and 8 bases lay in between. The CDR3 loop reads CASGSGEQFF. The CDR3, as DNA: TGTGCCAGCGGCTCGGGTGAGCAGTTCTTC.

The V and J genes are TRBV20-1 and TRBJ2-7; the D is unclear. Germline CDR1 DFQATT, CDR2 SNEGSKA (reference sequence). This CDR3 spans 13 amino acids. Trimming took off 3 bases at V and 4 bases at J, with 13 bases between the two ends. The CDR3 nucleotides are TGCAGTGCTAGGGTCACCCAAACTTACGAGCAGTACTTC. Protein product: CSARVTQTYEQYF.

This rearrangement joins TRBV27 to TRBJ1-4; a weak D match, TRBD1 (5 bases). This CDR3 comprises 12 residues. Germline V gene sequence: CDR1 MNHEY, CDR2 SMNVEV (reference sequence). CDR3 coding DNA: TGTGCAACAGGACCTCTGGGTGAAAAACTGTTTTTT. Its protein product is CATGPLGEKLFF.

This clonotype has just a few counts. The chain joins TRBV11-2 to TRBJ2-7; D call uncertain. The CDR3 covers 12 residues. Germline loops: CDR1 SGHAT, CDR2 FQNNGV. Trimming took 5 bases from V and 5 from J, leaving 10 bases between them. The CDR3 region is CASSEAGNEQYF. CDR3 DNA: TGTGCCAGCAGCGAAGCAGGAAACGAGCAGTACTTC.

Note on this clonotype: This may be a read error, as it is one base from a much larger clone. The V gene is TRBV15, the J gene TRBJ2-7; no firm D call. The germline V gene has CDR1 LNHNV and CDR2 YYDKDF (reference sequence). The CDR3 consists of 13 residues. CDR3 sequence reads: CTTSSGSSYEQYF. CDR3 nucleotides: TGTACCACCAGCAGTGGTAGCTCCTACGAGCAGTACTTC.

A note on this clonotype: Just one base apart from a much larger clone, this may be a read error. CDR3 protein: CASSLPRGYTF. In DNA, the CDR3 is TGTGCCAGCAGTTTGCCGAGGGGCTACACCTTC. V is TRBV12-3 or TRBV12-4 and J is TRBJ1-2, with D unresolved. V was clipped by 3 bases and J by 8 bases, with 7 bases between them. There are 11 residues in the CDR3.

This chain uses TRBV6-5 with TRBJ2-5; TRBD1 is a possible D gene (5 bases). Germline V gene data show CDR1 as MNHEY and CDR2 as SVGAGI. This CDR3 comprises 14 residues. Trimming removed 2 bases at V and 5 bases at J, with 12 bases between. The chain's CDR3 is CASSYPGFGETQYF. CDR3 DNA sequence: TGTGCCAGCAGTTACCCAGGGTTTGGCGAGACCCAGTACTTC.

A note on this clonotype: The junction departs from the called germline gene at one end, perhaps through a read error. The chain joins TRBV7-2 to TRBJ2-7; D gene unclear. Looked up from germline, CDR1 is SGHTA and CDR2 is FQGNSA. This CDR3 spans 12 amino acids. CDR3 sequence: CACSLGTYEQYF. The CDR3 DNA reads TGTGCCTGCAGCTTAGGAACGTACGAGCAGTACTTC.

The V call is TRBV6-5, the J call TRBJ1-2, with 9 positions matching TRBD1. With 0 bases clipped from V and 2 bases from J, the junction kept 1 base outside the gene matches. CDR3 length equals 15 residues. From germline, CDR1 is MNHEY and CDR2 SVGAGI. The CDR3 DNA sequence: TGTGCCAGCAGTTACTCAGGGACAGGGAACTATGGCTACACCTTC. This translates into CASSYSGTGNYGYTF.

The V call is TRBV30, the J call TRBJ2-7, with D perhaps matching TRBD1 (5 bases). V shed 2 bases and J shed 10 bases, with 18 bases lying between them. The CDR3 has 13 residues. Germline V lookup: CDR1 GTSNPN, CDR2 SVGIG (reference sequence). For the CDR3, the DNA is TGTGCCTGGAGTCAAGGGGCCCAAGAGGCCCAGTACTTC. Protein: CAWSQGAQEAQYF.

The chain couples TRBV4-1 to TRBJ1-1, with a weak D call TRBD1 (5 bases). Germline V lookup: CDR1 MGHRA, CDR2 YSYEKL. V lost 2 bases, J lost 2 bases, and 27 bases lay in between. CDR3 length: 20 residues. The CDR3 is CASSQSAAAGDGLPNTEAFF. The CDR3 DNA follows: TGCGCCAGCAGCCAATCCGCCGCCGCGGGGGATGGTTTACCTAACACTGAAGCTTTCTTT.